This is a list of T cell receptor beta chains from one sample in a study of blood T cell repertoires in COVID-19. Using immunoSEQ multiplex PCR, the repertoire was profiled, and TCRdb retains in-frame clones only, with some absent. The table has 150,000 to 200,000 clones, more than 80% seen once. Sequenced input: PBMCs or T cells enriched from blood (not recorded which). Receptor source: a man aged 45-65 years who had recovered from COVID-19. The CDR3 runs from the conserved cysteine through the conserved F or W. Fields, in order: clone size, J gene, V gene, CDR3 protein. A clone size is listed for some rows: how often the clone was seen (once, few, many), or a class if it is expanded.

>few|TRBJ1-2|TRBV19
CASSLQANKGSYTF
>NA|TRBJ1-1|TRBV7-6
CASSAGRVGSTEAFF
>NA|TRBJ1-4|TRBV5-5
CASSLAEGTVNEKLFF
>NA|TRBJ2-1|TRBV20-1
CSASNSAGISYNEQFF
>NA|TRBJ1-4|TRBV19
CASSFGDSEKLFF
>NA|TRBJ2-5|TRBV5-1
CASSPVTMGTQYF
>once|TRBJ1-3|TRBV9
CASSALASQGGGNTIYF
>once|TRBJ2-2|TRBV3-1/TRBV3-2
CASSQVTGTGELFF
>NA|TRBJ2-7|TRBV30
CAWSGGRKQYF
>NA|TRBJ1-1|TRBV7-2
CASSPNRGLGEAFF
>once|TRBJ2-3|TRBV5-5
CASSLGIGVGTDTQYF
>once|TRBJ2-5|TRBV19
CASSFPPGVSPRTQYF
>NA|TRBJ2-7|TRBV29-1
CSVQGTGASYEQYF
>NA|TRBJ2-7|TRBV11-2
CASSLAQRGGYEQYF